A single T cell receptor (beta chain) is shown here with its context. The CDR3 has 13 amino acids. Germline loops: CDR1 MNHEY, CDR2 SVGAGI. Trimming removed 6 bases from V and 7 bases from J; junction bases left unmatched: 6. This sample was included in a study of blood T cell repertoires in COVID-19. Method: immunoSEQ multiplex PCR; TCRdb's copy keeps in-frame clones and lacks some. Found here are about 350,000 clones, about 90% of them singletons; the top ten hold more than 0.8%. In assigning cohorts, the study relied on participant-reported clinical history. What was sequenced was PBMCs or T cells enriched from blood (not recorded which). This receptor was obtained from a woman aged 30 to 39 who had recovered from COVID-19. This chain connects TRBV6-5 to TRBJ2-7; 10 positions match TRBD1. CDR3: CASRLGQGREQYF. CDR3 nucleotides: TGTGCCAGCAGACTGGGACAGGGGAGAGAGCAGTACTTC.